This T cell receptor beta chain was documented in a study of blood T cells in healthy people across ages. Findings and limits, study-wide: PBMCs that were unsorted prevented a conclusive naive versus antigen-experienced comparison.

The CDR3 totals 12 residues. V lost 5 bases, J lost 1 base, and 2 bases stayed unmatched. CDR1 and CDR2 from the germline V gene are SQVTM and ANQGSEA. At least ten counts were recorded for this clonotype. Its specificity is unknown. The extraction recovered at least 5 micrograms of total RNA per sample. PCR was performed a second time for roughly 7 to 12 cycles using a sample-barcoded 5' primer and a J-beta primer mix. TCRdb ran MiXCR on the 5' RACE reads and lists one entry per CDR3 protein. The sample carries about 1.8 million distinct CDR3 sequences, roughly 49% recorded once. The V gene is TRBV29-1, the J gene TRBJ2-7; 7 nucleotides line up with TRBD1. The sequenced material came from blood. The source is a woman aged 40 to 50 in good health. CDR3 DNA sequence: TGCAGCGTTACAGGGGTTTCCTACGAGCAGTACTTC. Encoded protein: CSVTGVSYEQYF.